This TCR beta chain is drawn from a study of cytomegalovirus exposure and HLA in healthy donors. Findings and limits, study-wide: TRBV6-2, TRBV6-3 and some other V segments were excluded as indistinguishable. A later analysis found common viral pathogens apparently linked to several of the most significant clusters.

PCR used 60 Vbeta primers and 13 Jbeta primers. Sequenced by immunoSEQ multiplex PCR; TCRdb stores in-frame clones only, minus some. The sample has roughly 200,000 clones; approximately 85% are singletons. The CDR3 totals 14 residues. Germline CDR1 SNHLY, CDR2 FYNNEI. The V end was cut by 6 bases, the J end by 7 bases, with 18 bases between. These donors counted as nominally healthy when sampled, but unrecorded immune exposures were likely. To note about this clone: Its specificity is unknown.

Sequencing was carried out using PBMCs. The chain joins TRBV2 to TRBJ2-5; weak D call: TRBD1 (7 bases). This receptor was taken from a middle-aged woman in good health and CMV-seronegative. Written as DNA, the CDR3 is TGTGCCAGCAGCGCGCAGGGGGTGGGGGGGACCCAGTACTTC. It specifies CASSAQGVGGTQYF.